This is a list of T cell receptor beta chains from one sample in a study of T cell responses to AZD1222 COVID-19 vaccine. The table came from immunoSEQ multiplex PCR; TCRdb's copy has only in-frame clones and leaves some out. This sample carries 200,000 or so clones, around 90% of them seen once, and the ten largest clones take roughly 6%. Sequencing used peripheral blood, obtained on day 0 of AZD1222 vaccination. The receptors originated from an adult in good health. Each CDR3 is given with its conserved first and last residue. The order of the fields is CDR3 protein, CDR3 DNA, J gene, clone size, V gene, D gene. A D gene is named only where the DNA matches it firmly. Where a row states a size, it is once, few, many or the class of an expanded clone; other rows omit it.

CDR3: CATSDPVAGDEQYF
DNA: TGTGCCACCAGTGATCCAGTGGCGGGAGACGAGCAGTACTTC
J: TRBJ2-7
size: -
V: TRBV24-1
D: TRBD2

CDR3: CASSFGSGTGYNEQFF
DNA: TGCGCCAGCAGCTTTGGAAGCGGAACCGGTTACAATGAGCAGTTCTTC
J: TRBJ2-1
size: -
V: TRBV5-1
D: -

CDR3: CASSSSGTGNQPQHF
DNA: TGTGCCAGCAGTTCGTCCGGGACAGGGAATCAGCCCCAGCATTTT
J: TRBJ1-5
size: once
V: TRBV28
D: TRBD1

CDR3: CASNFGLVLYEQYF
DNA: TGTGCCAGCAACTTTGGACTAGTTTTGTACGAGCAGTACTTC
J: TRBJ2-7
size: -
V: TRBV21-1
D: -

CDR3: CASSRDRGNEKLFF
DNA: TGTGCCAGCTCACGAGACAGGGGAAATGAAAAACTGTTTTTT
J: TRBJ1-4
size: once
V: TRBV7-2
D: TRBD1

CDR3: CASSRDRQSYEQYF
DNA: TGTGCCAGCAGCCGAGATCGCCAGTCCTACGAGCAGTACTTC
J: TRBJ2-7
size: -
V: TRBV7-7
D: -

CDR3: CSVHQGGDQPQHF
DNA: TGCAGCGTTCACCAGGGTGGGGATCAGCCCCAGCATTTT
J: TRBJ1-5
size: few
V: TRBV29-1
D: -

CDR3: CASSLRQGRTGELFF
DNA: TGTGCCAGCAGCTTGAGACAGGGGAGGACCGGGGAGCTGTTTTTT
J: TRBJ2-2
size: -
V: TRBV7-3
D: TRBD1

CDR3: CAWSRSGGALQYF
DNA: TGTGCCTGGAGTCGTAGCGGGGGGGCCCTGCAGTACTTC
J: TRBJ2-7
size: -
V: TRBV30
D: TRBD2

CDR3: CATHPWGHPDEQFF
DNA: TGTGCCACCCATCCTTGGGGGCACCCGGATGAGCAGTTCTTC
J: TRBJ2-1
size: -
V: TRBV24-1
D: -

CDR3: CASSPLTGGWNYGYTF
DNA: TGTGCCAGCAGTCCACTAACAGGGGGCTGGAACTATGGCTACACCTTC
J: TRBJ1-2
size: -
V: TRBV28
D: TRBD1

CDR3: CASSKGAVSLQMQANYGYTF
DNA: TGTGCCAGCAGCAAAGGGGCCGTCTCGCTCCAAATGCAAGCTAACTATGGCTACACCTTC
J: TRBJ1-2
size: once
V: TRBV21-1
D: -

CDR3: CASSLAESSYEQYF
DNA: TGTGCCAGCAGCTTAGCAGAGAGCTCCTACGAGCAGTACTTC
J: TRBJ2-7
size: -
V: TRBV11-3
D: -

CDR3: CSVRPTGATYEQYF
DNA: TGCAGCGTCCGGCCCACAGGGGCCACCTACGAGCAGTACTTC
J: TRBJ2-7
size: -
V: TRBV29-1
D: TRBD1

CDR3: CASSRQGALSKGYTF
DNA: TGTGCCAGCAGCCGGCAGGGGGCGCTCTCAAAGGGCTACACCTTC
J: TRBJ1-2
size: once
V: TRBV7-2
D: TRBD1

CDR3: CAGSDGSNGNQPQHF
DNA: TGTGCCGGGTCGGACGGTTCGAATGGCAATCAGCCCCAGCATTTT
J: TRBJ1-5
size: -
V: TRBV28
D: -

CDR3: CASSPGGAGETQYF
DNA: TGTGCCAGCAGTCCCGGGGGGGCCGGTGAGACCCAGTACTTC
J: TRBJ2-5
size: -
V: TRBV5-5
D: TRBD2

CDR3: CASSLGGSEDTQYF
DNA: TGTGCCAGCAGCTTAGGAGGTAGCGAGGATACGCAGTATTTT
J: TRBJ2-3
size: -
V: TRBV11-3
D: -

CDR3: CASSGRALVFEQYF
DNA: TGTGCCAGCAGCGGGAGGGCCCTAGTTTTCGAGCAGTACTTC
J: TRBJ2-7
size: once
V: TRBV6-2/TRBV6-3
D: TRBD2

CDR3: CASSLSPNEQFF
DNA: TGTGCCAGCAGTTTATCCCCTAATGAGCAGTTCTTC
J: TRBJ2-1
size: -
V: TRBV28
D: -

CDR3: CASSARLAGGPKETDTQYF
DNA: TGTGCCAGCAGCGCTCGACTAGCGGGAGGGCCGAAAGAAACAGATACGCAGTATTTT
J: TRBJ2-3
size: once
V: TRBV7-6
D: TRBD2

CDR3: CASRQPGLAREQYF
DNA: TGTGCCAGCAGGCAACCGGGACTAGCTCGCGAGCAGTACTTC
J: TRBJ2-7
size: -
V: TRBV27
D: TRBD2

CDR3: CASRTGTGAKNIQYF
DNA: TGCGCCAGCAGGACAGGGACGGGGGCCAAAAACATTCAGTACTTC
J: TRBJ2-4
size: -
V: TRBV4-1
D: TRBD1

CDR3: CASSPRGRAFF
DNA: TGTGCCAGCAGTCCCCGGGGAAGAGCTTTCTTT
J: TRBJ1-1
size: -
V: TRBV28
D: -

CDR3: CASSSAGGPNEQFF
DNA: TGTGCCAGCTCCTCAGCGGGAGGGCCCAATGAGCAGTTCTTC
J: TRBJ2-1
size: -
V: TRBV18
D: TRBD2

CDR3: CATPVGLASNTGELFF
DNA: TGTGCCACCCCCGTCGGGCTGGCATCGAACACCGGGGAGCTGTTTTTT
J: TRBJ2-2
size: -
V: TRBV7-6
D: -